This T cell receptor (beta chain) derives from a study of T cell changes during pregnancy in multiple sclerosis (dated by TCRdb to between 2018 and 2020). Some background on the complete study: Changes in the T cell repertoire over the course of pregnancy were examined in this study in women with multiple sclerosis.

As regards this clone: There is no known antigen for this receptor. No clone much larger than this one lies a single base away; base qualities are absent.

The V and J ends are trimmed by 2 bases and 2 bases, leaving 5 bases between them. Based on the germline V gene, the CDR1 and CDR2 sequences are SGHRS and YFSETQ. The CDR3 spans 14 residues, from the cysteine through the phenylalanine. The read is trimmed to its CDR3 DNA, 42 bases read in frame from base 1. Library construction relied on the immunoSEQ multiplex PCR assay. TCRdb holds this immuneACCESS table with in-frame rearrangements only. Some clones are missing; in checked studies, unresolved V genes explain under half, and the rest has no known cause. This sample holds about 97,000 clones; 75% to 95% were observed only once. Jointly, the top ten make up 0.76% of the sample.

The source was peripheral blood, collected in the second trimester of pregnancy. In this chain, TRBV5-1 is recombined with TRBJ2-6; confidence is insufficient to name the D gene. This TCR was recovered from a female donor in good health, enrolled as a control in a pregnancy study. The CDR3 sequence is CASSLLTGANVLTF. The bases read TGCGCCAGCAGCTTATTAACTGGGGCCAACGTCCTGACTTTC.